A single sample gave rise to the 2 T cell receptor beta chains below, sequenced in a study of T-cell memory formation after mild COVID-19. TCRdb itself ran the 5' RACE reads through MiXCR, one entry per CDR3 protein. The data show about 200,000 distinct CDR3 sequences, approximately 10% seen once. The sample was PBMCs or a T cell subset sorted from them (not recorded which). The receptors come from a man between 18 and 29 years old who had mild COVID-19 (a few samples of this study predate the infection). Cell type and time point are not known.

The rearrangement uses TRBV20-1 and TRBJ2-2; unclear D gene. The CDR3 runs 12 residues. Germline V gene data show CDR1 as DFQATT and CDR2 as SNEGSKA (reference sequence). V was pared by 0 bases and J by 6 bases, with 5 bases between. The CDR3 loop reads CSAREGPGELFF. In nucleotides, the CDR3 is TGCAGTGCTAGAGAGGGCCCCGGGGAGCTGTTTTTT.

This chain joins TRBV5-1 and TRBJ2-5; 10 bases match TRBD2. Trimming cost V 3 bases and J 4 bases; bases outside gene matches: 6. This CDR3 has 15 amino acids. The germline gives CDR1 SGHRS, CDR2 YFSETQ. The DNA for the CDR3 is TGCGCCAGCAGCTCGACCCCTAGCGGGGGAGAGACCCAGTACTTC. Amino acid sequence: CASSSTPSGGETQYF.